This TCR beta chain was sequenced for a study of early T cells in non-severe SARS-CoV-2 infection. Study at large: Alpha and beta chains were unpaired, from unsorted whole-blood bulk RNA.

Findings of the study overall: In VDJdb matching, anti-spike CD8 responses were favored while private and CD4 specificities went missing.

There are a few counts of this clonotype. Antigen: not known. Researchers attached unique molecular identifiers to individual cDNA molecules. TCRdb independently ran MiXCR on the 5' RACE reads; one entry per CDR3 protein. The sample has approximately 56,000 distinct CDR3 sequences, about 10% seen once; the top ten hold 6.5%. Germline V gives CDR1 MGHRA, CDR2 YSYEKL. The V and J ends lost 4 bases and 6 bases respectively, with 17 bases between them. This CDR3 is 15 amino acids long. The receptor comes from an adult who was a healthcare worker with PCR-confirmed SARS-CoV-2 infection or an uninfected control (not recorded which). Source material: whole blood. This rearrangement joins TRBV4-1 to TRBJ2-3, with D unclear. In nucleotides, the CDR3 is TGCGCCAGCAGCCCGGACGGACGAGAGAGGGATACGCAGTATTTT. This translates into CASSPDGRERDTQYF.